This T cell receptor (beta chain) was identified in a study of identical twins. Notes on the study in general: For monozygotic twins, models underestimated out-of-frame TCR alpha sharing.

Looked up from germline, CDR1 is SGHDT and CDR2 is YYEEEE. The V and J ends lost 3 bases and 5 bases respectively, with 8 bases between them. The CDR3 spans 12 residues. A single record per CDR3 protein comes from TCRdb applying MiXCR to the 5' RACE reads. In the table there are approximately 490,000 distinct CDR3 sequences, approximately 20% of which are singletons. In its sample, this clonotype was seen a few times. What it binds is not known. The sample was also linked to a second study, of yellow fever vaccine responses in identical twins.

J is TRBJ1-2 and V is TRBV5-6; D is undetermined. This TCR was recovered from a woman between 18 and 29 years old in good health. The material sequenced was CD4+ T cells sorted from blood. CDR3 in DNA: TGTGCCAGCAGCTCGACGGATTATGGCTACACCTTC. This gives the protein CASSSTDYGYTF.